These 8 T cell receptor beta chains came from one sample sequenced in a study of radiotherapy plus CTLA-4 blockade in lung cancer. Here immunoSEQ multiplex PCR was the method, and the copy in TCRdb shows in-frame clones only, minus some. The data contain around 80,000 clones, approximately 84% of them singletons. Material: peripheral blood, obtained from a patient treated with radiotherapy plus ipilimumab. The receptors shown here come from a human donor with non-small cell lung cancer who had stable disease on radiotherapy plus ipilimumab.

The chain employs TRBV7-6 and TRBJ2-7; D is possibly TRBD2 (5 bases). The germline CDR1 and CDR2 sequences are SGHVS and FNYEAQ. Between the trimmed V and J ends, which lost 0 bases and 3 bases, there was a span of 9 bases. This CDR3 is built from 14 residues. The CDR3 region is CASSLAVGVYEQYF. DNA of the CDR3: TGTGCCAGCAGCTTAGCGGTGGGAGTCTACGAGCAGTACTTC.

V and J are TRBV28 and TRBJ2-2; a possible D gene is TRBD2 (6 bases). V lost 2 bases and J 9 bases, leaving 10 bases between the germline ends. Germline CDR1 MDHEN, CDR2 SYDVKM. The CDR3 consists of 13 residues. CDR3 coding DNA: TGTGCCAGCAGTTTAAAAGGACTAAGGGAGCTGTTTTTT. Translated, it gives CASSLKGLRELFF.

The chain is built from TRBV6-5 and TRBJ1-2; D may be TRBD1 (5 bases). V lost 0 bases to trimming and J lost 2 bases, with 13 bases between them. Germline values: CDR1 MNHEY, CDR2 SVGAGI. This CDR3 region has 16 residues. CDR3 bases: TGTGCCAGCAGTTACTCCTCCGGGACGGCAAACTATGGCTACACCTTC. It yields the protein CASSYSSGTANYGYTF.

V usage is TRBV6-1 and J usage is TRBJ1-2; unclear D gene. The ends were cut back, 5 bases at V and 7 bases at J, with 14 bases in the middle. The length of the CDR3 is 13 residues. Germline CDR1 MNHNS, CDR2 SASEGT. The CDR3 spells CASSFLPERGYTF. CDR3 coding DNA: TGTGCCAGCAGTTTTCTCCCAGAACGTGGCTACACCTTC.

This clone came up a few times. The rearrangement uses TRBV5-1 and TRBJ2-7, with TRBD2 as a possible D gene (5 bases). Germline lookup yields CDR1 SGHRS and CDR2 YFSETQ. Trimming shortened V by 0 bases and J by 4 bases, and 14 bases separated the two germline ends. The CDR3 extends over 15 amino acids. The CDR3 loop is CASSLVWGEEYEQYF. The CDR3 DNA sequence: TGCGCCAGCAGCTTGGTTTGGGGAGAAGAGTACGAGCAGTACTTC.

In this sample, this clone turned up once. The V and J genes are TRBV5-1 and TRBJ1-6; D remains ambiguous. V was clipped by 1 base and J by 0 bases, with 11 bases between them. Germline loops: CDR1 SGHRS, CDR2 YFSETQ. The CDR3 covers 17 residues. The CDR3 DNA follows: TGCGCCAGCAGCTTGCACGGCAGTAGCTCCTATAATTCACCCCTCCACTTT. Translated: CASSLHGSSSYNSPLHF.

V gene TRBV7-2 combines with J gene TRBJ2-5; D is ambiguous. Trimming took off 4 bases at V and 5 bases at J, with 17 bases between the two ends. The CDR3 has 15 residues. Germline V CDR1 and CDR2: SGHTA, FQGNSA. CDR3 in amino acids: CASSSSRDPGETQYF. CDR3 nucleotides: TGTGCCAGCAGCTCCTCACGCGACCCGGGCGAGACCCAGTACTTC.

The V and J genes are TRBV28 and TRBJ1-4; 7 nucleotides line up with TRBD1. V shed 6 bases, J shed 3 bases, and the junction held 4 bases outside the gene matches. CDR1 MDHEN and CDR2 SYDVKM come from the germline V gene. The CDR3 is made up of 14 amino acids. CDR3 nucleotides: TGTGCCAGCAGGCCCGGGACAGCTAATGAAAAACTGTTTTTT. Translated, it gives CASRPGTANEKLFF.